Each of the 21 T cell receptor beta chains below was sequenced from the same sample in a study of blood T cell repertoires in COVID-19. Profiling relied on immunoSEQ multiplex PCR, and the TCRdb table lists in-frame clones only, not all of them. The sample yields about 300,000 clones, more than 85% seen once. Sequences were obtained from peripheral blood. All receptors come from an older man with acute or convalescent COVID-19.

The chain carries TRBV14 and TRBJ1-1, with D unclear. This CDR3 spans 15 amino acids. Germline V gene lookup returns CDR1 SGHDN and CDR2 FVKESK. Trimming cost V 4 bases and J 5 bases, with 17 bases left between them. CDR3 protein: CASSRAPRANTEAFF. DNA of the CDR3: TGTGCCAGCAGCCGGGCTCCGCGGGCTAATACTGAAGCTTTCTTT.

Worth noting for this clone: The identical CDR3 is also encoded by other nucleotide sequences in the sample. The CDR3, as DNA: TGTGCCAGCAGCCCTGGCGGGGGCAATCAGCCCCAGCATTTT. Residues: CASSPGGGNQPQHF. The chain has TRBV7-2 and TRBJ1-5; D ambiguous. The germline CDR1 and CDR2 sequences are SGHTA and FQGNSA. Trimming took off 5 bases at V and 2 bases at J, with 10 bases between the two ends. The CDR3 spans 14 residues.

The chain combines TRBV7-7 with TRBJ2-2; 14 bases agree with TRBD2. After removal of 5 bases from V and 5 bases from J, the junction contained 4 bases not matched to a gene. CDR3 length: 16 amino acids. From germline, CDR1 is SSHAT and CDR2 FNYEAQ (reference sequence). CDR3 protein: CASSGTSGGLTGELFF. Here the CDR3 DNA reads TGTGCCAGCAGCGGGACTAGCGGGGGACTAACCGGGGAGCTGTTTTTT.

The V call is TRBV7-9, the J call TRBJ2-1, with 10 nucleotides matching TRBD2. V lost 1 base and J lost 10; bases outside the gene matches: 4. The CDR3 is 14 amino acids. From germline, CDR1 is SEHNR and CDR2 FQNEAQ (reference sequence). CDR3 loop: CASSLGLAGKEQFF. The DNA for the CDR3 is TGTGCCAGCAGCTTAGGACTAGCGGGTAAGGAGCAGTTCTTC. Full variable domain (rest looked up from reference TRBV7-9 and TRBJ2-1): DTGVSQNPRHKITKRGQNVTFRCDPISEHNRLYWYRQTLGQGPEFLTYFQNEAQLEKSRLLSDRFSAERPKGSFSTLEIQRTEQGDSAMYLCASSLGLAGKEQFFGPGTRLTVL.

This rearrangement joins TRBV28 to TRBJ1-4; D is undetermined. The V gene's germline CDR1 is MDHEN and CDR2 SYDVKM. This CDR3 comprises 13 residues. V was clipped by 5 bases and J by 4 bases, with 8 bases between them. CDR3 bases: TGTGCCAGCAGTCGAACAGATAATGAAAAACTGTTTTTT. It codes for CASSRTDNEKLFF.

The chain has TRBV7-3 and TRBJ2-6; possibly TRBD2 for D (5 bases). CDR3 length: 18 amino acids. Germline-derived CDR1 and CDR2 are SGHTA and FQGTGA. Trimming stripped 0 bases from V and 0 bases from J, with 12 bases between. The CDR3: CASSLTGGASSGANVLTF. The CDR3 coding sequence is TGTGCCAGCAGCTTAACAGGAGGAGCTTCCTCTGGGGCCAACGTCCTGACTTTC.

The genes are TRBV4-2 and TRBJ1-3, with D perhaps TRBD1 (6 bases). The CDR3 sequence is 16 residues long. The V end was cut by 2 bases, the J end by 4 bases, with 15 bases between. CDR1 LGHNA and CDR2 YNFKEQ come from the germline V gene. The CDR3 nucleotides are TGTGCCAGCAGCCAACATCCTGGACAGCCAGGAAACACCATATATTTT. It specifies CASSQHPGQPGNTIYF.

This clone was found a few times. V is TRBV7-2 and J is TRBJ2-3, with TRBD1 matching over 8 bases. V was pared by 2 bases and J by 3 bases, with 10 bases of the junction left unmatched. The germline V gene has CDR1 SGHTA and CDR2 FQGNSA. The CDR3 is 17 amino acids. The CDR3 reads CASSLWSGRGRTDTQYF. The CDR3 DNA is TGTGCCAGCAGCTTATGGTCCGGCAGGGGGCGGACAGATACGCAGTATTTT.

The V call is TRBV5-1, the J call TRBJ2-1; D might be TRBD2 (5 bases). Germline values: CDR1 SGHRS, CDR2 YFSETQ. This CDR3 comprises 16 residues. V lost 0 bases and J 4 bases, leaving 14 bases between the germline ends. DNA for the CDR3: TGCGCCAGCAGCTTGGAACCGGGATGGGGTTACAATGAGCAGTTCTTC. Protein product: CASSLEPGWGYNEQFF.

This clone was counted once. The J gene is TRBJ2-3, the V gene TRBV30; 8 bases are a match to TRBD2. CDR1 and CDR2 (germline): GTSNPN, SVGIG (reference sequence). Germline trimming cut 4 bases from V and 4 bases from J; bases unmatched to any gene: 7. The CDR3 totals 14 residues. The CDR3 DNA follows: TGTGCCTGGAAGGTAGCGGGGAGCTCAGATACGCAGTATTTT. Translation gives CAWKVAGSSDTQYF.

The chain carries TRBV12-3 or TRBV12-4 and TRBJ1-6; D perhaps matches TRBD1 (6 bases). The CDR3 totals 12 residues. Deletions cut 7 bases from V and 10 bases from J, with 11 bases between. CDR3: CASNQGQSPLHF. CDR3 sequence (DNA): TGTGCCAGCAATCAGGGGCAATCACCCCTCCACTTT.

This chain uses TRBV3-1 (or the pseudogene TRBV3-2) with TRBJ2-5, with a weak D call TRBD2 (6 bases). The CDR3 consists of 15 residues. Deletions cut 2 bases from V and 4 bases from J, with 14 bases between. The germline gives CDR1 LGHDT, CDR2 YNNKEL (reference sequence). The CDR3 DNA reads as TGTGCCAGCAGCCAAACGGGACCGCGGGGAGAGACCCAGTACTTC. The encoded protein is CASSQTGPRGETQYF.

This clone was detected once. The rearrangement joins TRBV5-4 to TRBJ2-5; TRBD2 matches at 11 bases. V lost 3 bases to trimming and J lost 4 bases; unmatched junction nucleotides: 8. Looked up from germline, CDR1 is SGHNT and CDR2 is YYREEE (reference sequence). This CDR3 has 16 residues. The CDR3 protein is CASSSYTSGGGETQYF. The CDR3 nucleotides read TGTGCCAGCAGCTCTTATACTAGCGGGGGTGGAGAGACCCAGTACTTC.

Worth noting for this clone: Other DNA sequences in this specimen translate into the identical CDR3. V and J are TRBV7-2 and TRBJ2-1; D may be TRBD1 (6 bases). V was trimmed by 5 bases and J by 6 bases, leaving 11 bases between them. The germline V gene has CDR1 SGHTA and CDR2 FQGNSA. The CDR3 runs to 13 residues. This CDR3 is CASSLRGSNEQFF. The CDR3 DNA reads TGTGCCAGCAGCCTCAGGGGTAGCAATGAGCAGTTCTTC.

The V and J genes are TRBV3-1 (or the pseudogene TRBV3-2) and TRBJ1-4, with D tentatively TRBD1 (5 bases). The CDR3 covers 14 residues. Trimming pared 0 bases from V and 8 bases from J, leaving 10 bases between. Germline CDR1 and CDR2: LGHDT and YNNKEL (reference sequence). CDR3 sequence (DNA): TGTGCCAGCAGCCAAGACCAGGGCGACGAAAAACTGTTTTTT. Encoded protein: CASSQDQGDEKLFF.

The chain uses TRBV28 and TRBJ2-3; 9 nucleotides line up with TRBD2. The length of the CDR3 is 16 residues. Per the germline V gene, CDR1 is MDHEN and CDR2 is SYDVKM. V was clipped by 5 bases and J by 0 bases; unmatched bases: 6. The CDR3 protein is CASSGLAGSSTDTQYF. CDR3 nucleotide sequence: TGTGCCAGCAGTGGTCTAGCGGGAAGTAGCACAGATACGCAGTATTTT.

The chain couples TRBV28 to TRBJ2-3; 9 nucleotides align to TRBD2. Germline V CDR1 and CDR2: MDHEN, SYDVKM. With V trimmed by 5 bases and J by 6 bases, 9 bases remained unmatched. This CDR3 is built from 15 residues. The chain's CDR3 is CASSVPSGILDTQYF. Written as DNA, the CDR3 is TGTGCCAGCAGTGTTCCTAGCGGGATACTCGATACGCAGTATTTT.

This chain joins TRBV6-2 or TRBV6-3 and TRBJ1-2, with unresolved D. The CDR3 consists of 12 residues. Germline V gives CDR1 MNHEY, CDR2 SVGEGT. V was clipped by 2 bases and J by 3 bases, with 4 bases between them. The CDR3 spells CASSYNYYGYTF. DNA of the CDR3: TGTGCCAGCAGTTACAACTACTATGGCTACACCTTC.

V usage is TRBV28 and J usage is TRBJ2-7, with a tentative D call TRBD2 (5 bases). V gave up 7 bases and J gave up 3 bases, with 22 bases separating them. Germline values: CDR1 MDHEN, CDR2 SYDVKM. The CDR3 sequence is 16 residues long. The CDR3 region has the DNA TGTGCCAGCAAACTCGGGGTAGGGAACCCCCTCTACGAGCAGTACTTC. It translates to CASKLGVGNPLYEQYF.

V usage is TRBV27 and J usage is TRBJ1-1; no firm D call. The germline gives CDR1 MNHEY, CDR2 SMNVEV (reference sequence). The CDR3 has 13 residues. Trimming cost V 6 bases and J 2 bases, with 10 bases left between them. The CDR3 DNA is TGTGCCAGCAGAAGCAGGCCTAACACTGAAGCTTTCTTT. Amino acids: CASRSRPNTEAFF.

This clone was recorded a few times. The chain recombines TRBV10-1 with TRBJ2-3; D gene uncertain. V was pared by 5 bases and J by 4 bases, with 10 bases between. There are 13 residues in the CDR3. Germline CDR1 WNHNN, CDR2 SYGVQD (reference sequence). CDR3 in amino acids: CASSPRVADTQYF. The CDR3 DNA sequence: TGCGCCAGCAGTCCTCGGGTAGCAGATACGCAGTATTTT.